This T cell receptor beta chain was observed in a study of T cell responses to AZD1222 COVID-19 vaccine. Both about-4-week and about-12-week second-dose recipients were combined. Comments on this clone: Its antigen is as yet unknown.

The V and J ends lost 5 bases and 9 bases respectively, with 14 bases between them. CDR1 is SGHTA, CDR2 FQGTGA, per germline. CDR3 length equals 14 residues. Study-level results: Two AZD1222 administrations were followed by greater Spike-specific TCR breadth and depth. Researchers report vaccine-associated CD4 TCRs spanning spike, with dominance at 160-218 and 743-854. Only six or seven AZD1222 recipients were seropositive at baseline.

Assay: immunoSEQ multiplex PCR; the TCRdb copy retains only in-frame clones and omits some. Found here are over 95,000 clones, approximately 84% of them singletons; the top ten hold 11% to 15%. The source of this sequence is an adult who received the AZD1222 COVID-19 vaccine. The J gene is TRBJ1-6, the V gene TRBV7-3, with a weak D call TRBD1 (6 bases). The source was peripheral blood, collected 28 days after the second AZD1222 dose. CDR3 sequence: CASSGGAQGSPLHF. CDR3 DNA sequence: TGTGCCAGCAGCGGGGGGGCGCAAGGTTCACCCCTCCACTTT.